The 13 T cell receptor beta chains in this list originate from one sample, sequenced in a study of T-cell reconstitution after alpha-beta-depleted transplantation in children. TCRbeta library construction was performed incorporating unique molecular identifiers. One entry per CDR3 protein, called by TCRdb with MiXCR from the PCR reads. The repertoire has a few hundred thousand distinct CDR3 sequences, more than 7.5% of them found once; the top ten carry about 5%. The sample here was PBMCs from the stem cell graft donor, taken from the stem cell graft. These receptor sequences come from a human donor who donated a stem cell graft to a child with SCID.

This clonotype was seen many times. The rearrangement joins TRBV20-1 to TRBJ1-5; TRBD1 agrees at 7 bases. With 1 base clipped from V and 9 bases from J, the junction kept 6 bases outside the gene matches. From germline, CDR1 is DFQATT and CDR2 SNEGSKA (reference sequence). This CDR3 has 13 residues. CDR3 DNA sequence: TGCAGTGCTAGAGCTACAGGGGCAAGGCCCCAGCATTTT. It is translated as CSARATGARPQHF.

Many counts were recorded for this clonotype. The V gene is TRBV5-5, the J gene TRBJ2-1; D is perhaps TRBD1 or TRBD2 (5 bases each). CDR1 SGHKS and CDR2 YYEKEE come from the germline V gene (reference sequence). The germline V and J ends were trimmed by 2 bases and 1 base, with 10 bases remaining between them. The CDR3 is 15 residues long. The chain's CDR3 is CASSFGGWSYNEQFF. CDR3 sequence (DNA): TGTGCCAGCAGCTTTGGGGGATGGTCCTACAATGAGCAGTTCTTC.

Many counts were recorded for this clonotype. The chain is built from TRBV3-1 and TRBJ1-2; possibly TRBD1 for D (6 bases). From germline, CDR1 is LGHDT and CDR2 YNNKEL (reference sequence). Trimming pared 0 bases from V and 4 bases from J, leaving 15 bases between. The CDR3 has 16 residues. The CDR3 protein is CASSQDRQDYSYGYTF. As DNA, the CDR3 is TGTGCCAGCAGCCAAGATAGACAGGATTATAGCTATGGCTACACCTTC.

This clonotype has at least ten counts. V usage is TRBV7-3 and J usage is TRBJ1-1, with a possible D match to TRBD1 (6 bases). The CDR3 covers 15 residues. Between the trimmed V and J ends, which lost 5 bases and 0 bases, there was a span of 13 bases. Germline CDR1 and CDR2: SGHTA and FQGTGA. This CDR3 reads CASSLPYRVNTEAFF. In DNA form, the CDR3 reads TGTGCCAGCAGCCTCCCCTACAGGGTGAACACTGAAGCTTTCTTT. The variable domain in full, with the rest retrieved from reference TRBV7-3 and TRBJ1-1, is GAGVSQTPSNKVTEKGKYVELRCDPISGHTALYWYRQSLGQGPEFLIYFQGTGAADDSGLPNDRFFAVRPEGSVSTLKIQRTERGDSAVYLCASSLPYRVNTEAFFGQGTRLTVV.

The gene calls are TRBV5-1 and TRBJ1-2; the D gene is possibly TRBD1 (6 bases). The germline V gene has CDR1 SGHRS and CDR2 YFSETQ. The CDR3 consists of 15 residues. Trimming shortened V by 0 bases and J by 4 bases, and 13 bases separated the two germline ends. CDR3 residues: CASSLVSGASYGYTF. The CDR3 DNA is TGCGCCAGCAGCTTGGTTTCGGGGGCGAGCTATGGCTACACCTTC.

In its sample, this clonotype was seen many times. A read error may explain this, as a much larger clone is one base away. The rearrangement uses TRBV6-4 and TRBJ2-6; no firm D call. Trimming pared 6 bases from V and 0 bases from J, leaving 3 bases between. The CDR3 is 13 residues long. Germline CDR1 and CDR2: MRHNA and SNTAGT. The CDR3 reads CASRNSGANVLTF. The CDR3 DNA follows: TGTGCCAGCAGAAACTCTGGGGCCAACGTCCTGACTTTC.

This clonotype was counted many times. The genes are TRBV12-3 or TRBV12-4 and TRBJ2-1; a possible D gene is TRBD1 (6 bases). This CDR3 region has 13 residues. V shed 10 bases and J shed 0 bases, with 10 bases lying between them. The CDR3 reads CATGQRSYNEQFF. The CDR3, as DNA: TGTGCCACCGGACAGCGCTCCTACAATGAGCAGTTCTTC.

The sample holds many counts of this clonotype. The V gene is TRBV20-1, the J gene TRBJ2-7; 9 positions agree with TRBD1. The CDR3 is 13 residues long. Germline CDR1 and CDR2: DFQATT and SNEGSKA (reference sequence). After removal of 4 bases from V and 2 bases from J, the junction contained 3 bases not matched to a gene. The CDR3 DNA is TGCAGTGCTACAGACAGGGGGACCTACGAGCAGTACTTC. It codes for CSATDRGTYEQYF.

There are a few counts of this clonotype. V gene TRBV6-1 combines with J gene TRBJ1-3; D gene uncertain. CDR3 length equals 16 residues. The germline gives CDR1 MNHNS, CDR2 SASEGT. V was clipped by 2 bases and J by 0 bases, with 11 bases between them. This CDR3 is CASSETLGISGNTIYF. As DNA, the CDR3 is TGTGCCAGCAGTGAAACCCTAGGGATCTCTGGAAACACCATATATTTT.

This clonotype was detected many times. The V gene is TRBV7-9, the J gene TRBJ1-1; tentatively, D is TRBD1 (5 bases). This CDR3 contains 14 residues. Germline V gene data show CDR1 as SEHNR and CDR2 as FQNEAQ (reference sequence). Trimming took 4 bases from V and 4 from J, leaving 13 bases between them. The CDR3 here is CASSSTGGVTEAFF. The DNA for the CDR3 is TGTGCCAGCAGCTCGACGGGAGGGGTCACTGAAGCTTTCTTT.

In its sample, this clonotype was seen many times. This sequence joins TRBV5-1 and TRBJ2-3, with D perhaps matching TRBD1 (6 bases). Trimming cost V 0 bases and J 2 bases, with 7 bases left between them. CDR3 size: 14 residues. Germline loops: CDR1 SGHRS, CDR2 YFSETQ. The CDR3 spells CASSLGTVTDTQYF. The CDR3 DNA sequence: TGCGCCAGCAGCTTGGGGACAGTCACAGATACGCAGTATTTT.

The chain carries TRBV9 and TRBJ2-7, with a possible D match to TRBD1 (5 bases). Germline CDR1 reads SGDLS; CDR2 reads YYNGEE. This CDR3 spans 13 amino acids. The V and J ends lost 3 bases and 3 bases respectively, with 10 bases between them. This CDR3 is CASSGTSNYEQYF. The CDR3 nucleotides are TGTGCCAGCAGCGGGACATCTAACTACGAGCAGTACTTC.

This clonotype was seen repeatedly, ten times or more. This chain joins TRBV5-1 and TRBJ1-2, with D perhaps matching TRBD1 (5 bases). Germline-derived CDR1 and CDR2 are SGHRS and YFSETQ. The germline V and J ends were trimmed by 10 bases and 4 bases, with 20 bases remaining between them. The CDR3 is made up of 14 amino acids. The CDR3 DNA reads TGCGCCTCCTGTGAGGGGACCCCGATCTATGGCTACACCTTC. It encodes CASCEGTPIYGYTF. The whole variable domain, remainder taken from reference TRBV5-1 and TRBJ1-2, is KAGVTQTPRYLIKTRGQQVTLSCSPISGHRSVSWYQQTPGQGLQFLFEYFSETQRNKGNFPGRFSGRQFSNSRSEMNVSTLELGDSALYLCASCEGTPIYGYTFGSGTRLTVV.